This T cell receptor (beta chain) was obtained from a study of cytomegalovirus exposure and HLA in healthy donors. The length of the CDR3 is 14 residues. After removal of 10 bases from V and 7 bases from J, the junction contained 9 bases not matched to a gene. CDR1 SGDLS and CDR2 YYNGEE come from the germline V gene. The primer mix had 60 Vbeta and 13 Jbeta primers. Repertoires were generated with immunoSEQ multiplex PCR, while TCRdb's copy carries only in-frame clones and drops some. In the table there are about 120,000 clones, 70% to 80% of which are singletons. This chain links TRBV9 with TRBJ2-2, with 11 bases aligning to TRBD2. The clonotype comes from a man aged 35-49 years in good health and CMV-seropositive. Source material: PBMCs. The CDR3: CAGSSGGPLGELFF. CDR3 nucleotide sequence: TGTGCCGGGTCTAGCGGGGGGCCGCTCGGGGAGCTGTTTTTT.